This TCR beta chain was documented in a study of T cell clusters in autoimmune cytopenias. Study observations and caveats: TRB repertoire shifts in secondary cytopenia and chronic lymphocytic leukemia mostly reflected lymphoma, not autoimmunity. Clustering suggested that physiological T cell clusters were missing in primary autoimmune cytopenia patients. Comparing secondary cytopenia with chronic lymphocytic leukemia showed no cluster-lack signature, apparently masked by lymphoma repertoire. The T cell clusters came from computational analysis alone and lack functional validation.

The germline V gene encodes CDR1 LNHDA and CDR2 SQIVND (reference sequence). This CDR3 region has 13 residues. TRB rearrangements were amplified by touch-down multiplex PCR with mixed TRB-A/B primers. Reprocessing the multiplex PCR reads, TCRdb reports a single entry for every CDR3 protein and omits DNA. Recorded for this sample: 6,000 to 9,000 distinct CDR3 sequences. As concerns this clonotype: No antigen is known for it.

About 37,500 genome equivalents of blood DNA were amplified for TRB. Sequencing was done on a sample of peripheral blood. The TCR sequence derives from a human donor with an autoimmune cytopenia or autoimmune hepatitis (not recorded which). The chain joins TRBV19 to TRBJ2-5. The CDR3: CASTIATGETQYF.